Below, 28 T cell receptor beta chains from the same sample are listed, as sequenced in a study of blood T cells in healthy people across ages. Then a second PCR, running roughly 7 to 11 cycles, was carried out with a sample-barcoded 5' primer and a J-beta primer mix. One entry per CDR3 protein, called by TCRdb with MiXCR from the 5' RACE reads. The sample shows 800,000 or so distinct CDR3 sequences, 62% of them seen only once. The sequencing sample was made of blood. These receptors were taken from a man younger than 45 in good health.

This rearrangement joins TRBV5-1 to TRBJ2-1; D might be TRBD2 (6 bases). The germline gives CDR1 SGHRS, CDR2 YFSETQ. The CDR3 has 14 amino acids. V was pared by 0 bases and J by 9 bases, with 13 bases between. Written as DNA, the CDR3 is TGCGCCAGCAGCTTGGGCCAGGGACTGGGTGAGCAGTTCTTC. Its protein product is CASSLGQGLGEQFF.

The gene calls are TRBV6-7 and TRBJ2-5; 9 nucleotides line up with TRBD1. TRBV6-7 is noted as an ORF with a role that remains uncertain. Unmatched junction bases numbered 10, after V lost 6 bases and J lost 5 bases. CDR3 length: 15 amino acids. This chain's CDR3 is CASSPGQGLSETQYF. CDR3 DNA sequence: TGTGCCAGCAGCCCGGGACAGGGATTGTCTGAGACCCAGTACTTC.

This CDR3 reads CAIGRAGGENEQFF. In nucleotides, the CDR3 is TGTGCCATCGGCCGCGCGGGGGGGGAGAATGAGCAGTTCTTC. V is TRBV10-3 and J is TRBJ2-1, with TRBD2 matching 9 bases. The CDR3 totals 14 residues. The V gene's germline CDR1 is ENHRY and CDR2 SYGVKD. V was clipped by 8 bases and J by 7 bases; unmatched bases: 9.

This clonotype was seen only a few times. The J gene is TRBJ2-1, the V gene TRBV29-1; D not resolved. Germline V gives CDR1 SQVTM, CDR2 ANQGSEA. The CDR3 consists of 12 residues. The ends were cut back, 0 bases at V and 4 bases at J, with 4 bases in the middle. This CDR3 is CSVEDTYNEQFF. The CDR3 bases are TGCAGCGTTGAAGACACGTACAATGAGCAGTTCTTC.

V gene TRBV9 combines with J gene TRBJ1-4, with D hard to call. This CDR3 is 12 amino acids long. Deletions cut 0 bases from V and 7 bases from J, with 4 bases between. Germline CDR1 reads SGDLS; CDR2 reads YYNGEE. The CDR3 sequence is CASSVDGEKLFF. Here the CDR3 DNA reads TGTGCCAGCAGCGTAGATGGTGAAAAACTGTTTTTT.

The J gene is TRBJ2-3, the V gene TRBV12-3 or TRBV12-4; the D is unclear. This CDR3 comprises 14 residues. Trimming took 3 bases from V and 3 from J, leaving 10 bases between them. The CDR3 coding sequence is TGTGCCAGCAGTTTCTATGGGGAAACAGATACGCAGTATTTT. Protein: CASSFYGETDTQYF.

This clonotype has only one observation. The gene calls are TRBV5-1 and TRBJ2-5, with 10 bases fitting TRBD1. This CDR3 has 15 amino acids. V lost 5 bases, J lost 5 bases, and 9 bases stayed unmatched. CDR1 is SGHRS, CDR2 YFSETQ, per germline. CDR3 region: CASRPHGTGVETQYF. CDR3 nucleotide sequence: TGCGCCAGCAGGCCCCACGGGACAGGGGTTGAGACCCAGTACTTC.

This clonotype was counted a single time. V gene TRBV10-3 combines with J gene TRBJ2-4; the D gene is possibly TRBD1 (6 bases). CDR1 is ENHRY and CDR2 is SYGVKD in the germline V gene. V lost 6 bases, J lost 3 bases, and 18 bases lay in between. The CDR3 has 16 residues. The DNA for the CDR3 is TGTGCCATCAGGACGAGGGGGTCTTTGGTCAAAAACATTCAGTACTTC. As protein: CAIRTRGSLVKNIQYF.

This clonotype was counted a few times. This chain links TRBV20-1 with TRBJ2-7; TRBD2 aligns across 10 bases. Germline V gene data show CDR1 as DFQATT and CDR2 as SNEGSKA (reference sequence). V lost 6 bases to trimming and J lost 4 bases; unmatched junction nucleotides: 9. The CDR3 runs to 14 residues. CDR3 DNA sequence: TGCAGTGCAAACCCAGCGGGGGGGTTTTACGAGCAGTACTTC. It encodes CSANPAGGFYEQYF.

Concerning this clonotype: This may come from a read error, since a much larger clone is one base off. The V call is TRBV7-9, the J call TRBJ2-1; D gene ambiguous. Germline V gives CDR1 SEHNR, CDR2 FQNEAQ (reference sequence). Between the trimmed V and J ends, which lost 5 bases and 8 bases, there was a span of 7 bases. The CDR3 covers 11 residues. CDR3 amino acids: CASSPADEQFF. In DNA form, the CDR3 reads TGTGCCAGCAGCCCGGCGGATGAGCAGTTCTTC.

This clonotype was picked up a small number of times. V usage is TRBV5-5 and J usage is TRBJ1-1; 7 positions agree with TRBD1. V lost 3 bases, J lost 0 bases, and 2 bases stayed unmatched. Germline CDR1 reads SGHKS; CDR2 reads YYEKEE (reference sequence). The CDR3 sequence is 14 residues long. In DNA, the CDR3 is TGTGCCAGCAGCTGGGACAGTATGAACACTGAAGCTTTCTTT. It translates to CASSWDSMNTEAFF.

The V and J genes are TRBV12-3 or TRBV12-4 and TRBJ1-1; no clear D. Deletions cut 1 base from V and 1 base from J, with 7 bases between. CDR3 size: 14 residues. CDR3: CASSLDWTNTEAFF. For the CDR3, the DNA is TGTGCCAGCAGTTTAGATTGGACGAACACTGAAGCTTTCTTT.

This clonotype came up a few times. The rearrangement joins TRBV7-6 to TRBJ1-2; D is ambiguous. The ends were cut back, 5 bases at V and 2 bases at J, with 21 bases in the middle. There are 17 residues in the CDR3. Germline lookup yields CDR1 SGHVS and CDR2 FNYEAQ. This CDR3 is CASSEDGRAPLNYGYTF. The DNA of the CDR3 is TGTGCCAGCAGCGAAGACGGACGGGCCCCTCTGAACTATGGCTACACCTTC. The complete variable domain, with remaining parts taken from reference TRBV7-6 and TRBJ1-2, reads GAGVSQSPRYKVTKRGQDVALRCDPISGHVSLYWYRQALGQGPEFLTYFNYEAQQDKSGLPNDRFSAERPEGSISTLTIQRTEQRDSAMYRCASSEDGRAPLNYGYTFGSGTRLTVV.

This clonotype was detected only a few times. This rearrangement joins TRBV20-1 to TRBJ2-7; D is tentatively TRBD1 or TRBD2 (5 bases each). Trimming pared 3 bases from V and 2 bases from J, leaving 11 bases between. The CDR3 is 13 amino acids. The germline V gene encodes CDR1 DFQATT and CDR2 SNEGSKA (reference sequence). CDR3 sequence reads: CSARGLGAYEQYF. DNA for the CDR3: TGCAGTGCTAGGGGGCTGGGGGCCTACGAGCAGTACTTC.

The CDR3 spells CASSPNQYQETQYF. The CDR3 DNA sequence: TGTGCCAGCTCACCAAATCAGTACCAAGAGACCCAGTACTTC. This rearrangement joins TRBV18 to TRBJ2-5; D is undetermined. Per the germline V gene, CDR1 is KGHSH and CDR2 is LQKENI. The CDR3 is 14 residues long. Trimming removed 2 bases at V and 0 bases at J, with 7 bases between. Looking up the rest from reference TRBV18 and TRBJ2-5 gives the full variable domain: NAGVMQNPRHLVRRRGQEARLRCSPMKGHSHVYWYRQLPEEGLKFMVYLQKENIIDESGMPKERFSAEFPKEGPSILRIQQVVRGDSAAYFCASSPNQYQETQYFGPGTRLLVL.

The rearrangement uses TRBV2 and TRBJ1-5; D is unresolved. CDR1 and CDR2 (germline): SNHLY, FYNNEI. Deletions cut 5 bases from V and 2 bases from J, with 16 bases between. CDR3 length: 16 residues. The DNA of the CDR3 is TGTGCCAGCAGTACATCGATCGTAGTCGGCAATCAGCCCCAGCATTTT. It is translated as CASSTSIVVGNQPQHF.

About this clonotype itself: The junction departs from germline at one end; a sequencing error may be responsible. V and J are TRBV10-3 and TRBJ1-2; D ambiguous. The CDR3 is 14 residues long. Germline assignment: CDR1 ENHRY and CDR2 SYGVKD. Here the CDR3 DNA reads TGTGCCATCAGTGAGGGTTCAGTTGTGTATGGCTGCACCTTC. Protein sequence: CAISEGSVVYGCTF.

The V call is TRBV20-1, the J call TRBJ2-1, with D hard to call. Germline-derived CDR1 and CDR2 are DFQATT and SNEGSKA (reference sequence). V was cut by 2 bases and J by 3 bases, with 14 bases left in between. This CDR3 is 15 amino acids long. The CDR3 spells CSARNFQYSYNEQFF. The CDR3 DNA follows: TGCAGTGCTAGAAACTTCCAGTATAGCTACAATGAGCAGTTCTTC.

This sequence joins TRBV6-5 and TRBJ1-1; tentative D call: TRBD1 (5 bases). The CDR3 loop spans 15 amino acids. Deletions cut 4 bases from V and 3 bases from J, with 15 bases between. The germline V gene encodes CDR1 MNHEY and CDR2 SVGAGI. The CDR3 loop is CASSFPGGGDTEAFF. The CDR3 nucleotides are TGTGCCAGCAGTTTCCCCGGGGGAGGAGACACTGAAGCTTTCTTT.

V and J are TRBV21-1 and TRBJ2-2. TRBV21-1 is given as a pseudogene. The CDR3 spans 16 residues. DNA for the CDR3: TGTGCCAGCAGTCAAAGGGGTACGCGGTGCACCGGGGAGCTGTTTTTT. As protein: CASSQRGTRCTGELFF.

CDR3 residues: CASSRQRGGLDEQYF. The CDR3 coding sequence is TGTGCCAGCAGTAGGCAGCGGGGGGGCTTGGACGAGCAGTACTTC. The gene calls are TRBV27 and TRBJ2-5, with TRBD2 matching 10 bases. With the DNA end fitting TRBJ2-7 better, the J assignment may be wrong. Germline loops: CDR1 MNHEY, CDR2 SMNVEV (reference sequence). The CDR3 runs 15 residues.

The genes are TRBV6-5 and TRBJ1-1, with D tentatively TRBD1 (6 bases). Trimming took off 5 bases at V and 4 bases at J, with 14 bases between the two ends. Germline V gene lookup returns CDR1 MNHEY and CDR2 SVGAGI. CDR3 length: 14 residues. The CDR3 spells CASSDRTTGTEAFF. Written as DNA, the CDR3 is TGTGCCAGCAGTGACAGGACGACAGGCACTGAAGCTTTCTTT.

Comment on this clonotype: The final CDR3 position lacks the conserved phenylalanine or tryptophan, pointing to a likely read error. The chain employs TRBV14 and TRBJ2-5, with 7 positions matching TRBD1. CDR1 and CDR2 from the germline V gene are SGHDN and FVKESK. J gave up 4 bases and V 4 bases, and 12 bases lay outside the gene matches. The CDR3 runs 16 residues. CDR3 coding DNA: TGTGCCAGCAGCCGAGATCAACCGGGACAGCTAGAGACCCAGTACTAC. Amino acid sequence: CASSRDQPGQLETQYY.

This clonotype has a handful of counts. This chain uses TRBV27 with TRBJ2-3, with D unresolved. From germline, CDR1 is MNHEY and CDR2 SMNVEV (reference sequence). With 1 base removed from V and 3 bases from J, the gap between germline ends came to 8 bases. The length of the CDR3 is 14 residues. Here the CDR3 reads CASSLWVGTDTQYF. In DNA form, the CDR3 reads TGTGCCAGCAGTTTATGGGTGGGTACAGATACGCAGTATTTT.

CDR3 residues: CASTQKEGSYNEQFF. Here the CDR3 DNA reads TGTGCCAGCACCCAGAAGGAGGGCTCCTACAATGAGCAGTTCTTC. V gene TRBV6-6 combines with J gene TRBJ2-1, with D possibly TRBD2 on 6 matching bases. V gave up 7 bases and J gave up 0 bases, with 13 bases separating them. Germline loops: CDR1 MNHNY, CDR2 SVGAGI (reference sequence). The CDR3 has 15 residues.

Worth noting for this clonotype: Sequence at one end of the junction differs from germline and may be a read error. This sequence joins TRBV4-3 and TRBJ2-1, with TRBD2 matching 9 bases. This CDR3 comprises 16 residues. Looked up from germline, CDR1 is LGHNA and CDR2 is YSLEER. This chain's CDR3 is CVSSQDRRGGASEQFF. The CDR3 region has the DNA TGCGTCAGCAGCCAAGATCGACGCGGGGGGGCTAGTGAGCAGTTCTTC.

This clonotype was counted once. The chain carries TRBV7-6 and TRBJ2-1; possible D gene TRBD1, 5 bases. The CDR3 contains 13 residues. V shed 10 bases and J shed 4 bases, with 14 bases lying between them. Germline V CDR1 and CDR2: SGHVS, FNYEAQ. The CDR3: CATGQTIYNEQFF. The CDR3 bases are TGTGCCACAGGACAAACCATATACAATGAGCAGTTCTTC.

V usage is TRBV6-5 and J usage is TRBJ2-1; TRBD1 matches at 9 bases. The DNA end is a closer match to TRBJ2-7, so the J assignment may be wrong. CDR3 length: 15 residues. From germline, CDR1 is MNHEY and CDR2 SVGAGI. The CDR3 nucleotides are TGTGCCACCCAATACTCGGGACAGGGTTTCTACGAGCAGTACTTC. Translated, it gives CATQYSGQGFYEQYF.